This T cell receptor (beta chain) was retrieved from a study of chemoradiotherapy in HPV16-positive cancers (dated by TCRdb to 2022 to 2024). Concerning the study at large: Candidate HPV-specific T-cell clones and common TCR motifs were defined by functional T-cell assays performed on cells from two HPV16-positive patients. Whether T-cell immunity against the HPV oncoproteins E6 and E7 changes during chemoradiotherapy and whether survival is affected by this immunity were examined in the study. Next, the candidate HPV-specific TCRs and motifs were followed in TCR repertoires from under 95 patients with HPV-related cancers.

What the research found in general, with its limitations: The survival association was reported for HPV16-positive patients, and the functional definition of HPV-specific T cells was derived from only two HPV16-positive patients. Improved recurrence-free survival in HPV16-positive patients was associated with expansion of HPV-responsive T cells during chemoradiotherapy. Expansion of candidate HPV-specific clones and E7-related TCR motifs was observed in the tumor microenvironment during treatment, whereas no such expansion was observed for non-HPV-specific T cells.

From the cysteine through the phenylalanine, the CDR3 covers 15 amino acids. Only CDR3 DNA is held: 45 bases, read in frame from base 1. V has 4 bases trimmed and J has 7 bases trimmed; junction bases matching no gene number 7. CDR1 and CDR2 were assigned from the germline V gene as SGHVS and FQNEAQ. Repertoires were sampled repeatedly over the course of chemoradiotherapy so that clonal expansion in the tumor microenvironment could be followed. Library prep was done by the immunoSEQ multiplex PCR assay. As stored in TCRdb, this immuneACCESS dataset retains in-frame rearrangements with V and J assigned. A fraction of the clones does not appear; measured against another copy, unresolved V genes explain less than half of the discrepancy, and the remainder lacks a known reason. This sample is represented by about 5,700 clones; roughly nine tenths of them were singletons. The ten top clones hold 22% of the sample.

Comments on this clone: There is no known antigen for this receptor. No quality values exist for individual bases; no much larger clone is one base distant.

The chain uses TRBV7-8 and TRBJ2-2; 9 bases in the junction line up with TRBD2. Sequences were derived from blood, sampled from a patient who underwent chemoradiotherapy. This receptor was obtained from a human donor with HPV-associated anogenital cancer. The sequenced DNA: TGTGCCAGCAGCTGGCTAGCGGGGAGGGGCGGGGAGCTGTTTTTT. It specifies CASSWLAGRGGELFF.